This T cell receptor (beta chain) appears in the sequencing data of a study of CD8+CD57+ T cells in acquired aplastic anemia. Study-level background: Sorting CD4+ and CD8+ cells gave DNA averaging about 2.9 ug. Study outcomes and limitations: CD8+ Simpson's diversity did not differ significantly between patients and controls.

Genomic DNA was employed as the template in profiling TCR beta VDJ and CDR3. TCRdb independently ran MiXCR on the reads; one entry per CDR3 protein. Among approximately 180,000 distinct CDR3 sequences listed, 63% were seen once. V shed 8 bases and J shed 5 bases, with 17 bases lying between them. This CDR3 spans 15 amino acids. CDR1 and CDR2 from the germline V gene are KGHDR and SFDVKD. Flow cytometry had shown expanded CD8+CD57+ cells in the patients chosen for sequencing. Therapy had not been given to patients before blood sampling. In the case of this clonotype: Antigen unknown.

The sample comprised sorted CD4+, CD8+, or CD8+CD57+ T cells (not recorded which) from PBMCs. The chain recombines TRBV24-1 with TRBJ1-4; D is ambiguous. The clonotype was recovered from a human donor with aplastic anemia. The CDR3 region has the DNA TGTGCCACCACAAGCGGGGTGAACTACAATGAAAAACTGTTTTTT. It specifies CATTSGVNYNEKLFF.